Below, 9 T cell receptor beta chains from the same sample are listed, as sequenced in a study of cytomegalovirus exposure and HLA in healthy donors. Vbeta (60) and Jbeta (13) primers were used in the PCR. Sequencing was performed with immunoSEQ multiplex PCR; in TCRdb, only in-frame clones are kept and a portion is missing. Of over 130,000 clones in the sample, roughly three fifths were seen once. The sample was PBMCs. The receptors come from an older woman in good health and CMV-seronegative.

The chain links TRBV19 to TRBJ1-5; D remains unclear. V gave up 5 bases and J gave up 2 bases, with 10 bases separating them. The CDR3 spans 14 residues. Germline lookup yields CDR1 LNHDA and CDR2 SQIVND (reference sequence). The CDR3 spells CASSARERNQPQHF. CDR3 sequence (DNA): TGTGCCAGTAGTGCCCGGGAGCGCAATCAGCCCCAGCATTTT.

The sample holds a few counts of this clone. J is TRBJ2-1 and V is TRBV7-2; 14 bases line up with TRBD2. The CDR3 consists of 15 residues. Germline V lookup: CDR1 SGHTA, CDR2 FQGNSA. V dropped 5 bases and J dropped 10; count of bases not matched to a gene: 7. CDR3 coding DNA: TGTGCCAGCAGCAACGGACTAGCGGGGGGTCGAGAGCAGTTCTTC. Amino acid sequence: CASSNGLAGGREQFF.

This clone turned up a few times. The chain uses TRBV7-3 and TRBJ1-1; 8 positions agree with TRBD1. The length of the CDR3 is 17 residues. Germline loops: CDR1 SGHTA, CDR2 FQGTGA. With 2 bases clipped from V and 1 base from J, the junction kept 9 bases outside the gene matches. CDR3 amino acids: CASSLVGQGSWNTEAFF. DNA of the CDR3: TGTGCCAGCAGCTTAGTAGGACAGGGAAGTTGGAACACTGAAGCTTTCTTT.

The genes are TRBV19 and TRBJ1-1; possible D gene TRBD1, 5 bases. Germline lookup yields CDR1 LNHDA and CDR2 SQIVND (reference sequence). This CDR3 spans 16 amino acids. Trimming stripped 7 bases from V and 4 bases from J, with 22 bases between. This CDR3 is CASTGGSGLGGTEAFF. In DNA, the CDR3 is TGTGCCAGTACCGGGGGGTCAGGTCTTGGAGGCACTGAAGCTTTCTTT.

In this sample, this clone turned up a few times. The V gene is TRBV2, the J gene TRBJ2-4, with TRBD2 matching 15 bases. The CDR3 extends over 16 amino acids. The ends lost 6 bases at V and 8 bases at J; junction bases unmatched: 8. CDR1 and CDR2 (germline): SNHLY, FYNNEI. The CDR3 DNA reads TGTGCCAGCAGAGGACTAGCGGGAGGGCTAATAGACATTCAGTACTTC. Protein product: CASRGLAGGLIDIQYF.

V usage is TRBV5-6 and J usage is TRBJ2-1; D uncertain. V lost 0 bases and J 0 bases, leaving 10 bases between the germline ends. Germline assignment: CDR1 SGHDT and CDR2 YYEEEE. This CDR3 is built from 16 residues. CDR3 nucleotides: TGTGCCAGCAGCTTGGTGCCAGGTAGCTCCTACAATGAGCAGTTCTTC. Protein product: CASSLVPGSSYNEQFF.

This chain connects TRBV6-5 to TRBJ2-7, with 7 positions matching TRBD1. The V segment lost 5 bases and the J segment 2 bases; nucleotides outside the gene matches: 6. The CDR3 is 14 residues long. The germline gives CDR1 MNHEY, CDR2 SVGAGI. The CDR3 DNA follows: TGTGCCAGCAGTCAAACGACAGGGACCTACGAGCAGTACTTC. Translation gives CASSQTTGTYEQYF.

As to this clone: The junction does not match germline at one end; this may be a read error. CDR3 coding DNA: TGTTCCAGCAGCTTCAGGACAGGGGAAGACACCGGGGAGCTGTTTTTT. Translation: CSSSFRTGEDTGELFF. The gene calls are TRBV7-9 and TRBJ2-2, with 9 bases that match TRBD1. CDR3 length: 16 amino acids. CDR1 and CDR2 from the germline V gene are SEHNR and FQNEAQ (reference sequence). The variable domain in full, with the rest retrieved from reference TRBV7-9 and TRBJ2-2, is DTGVSQNPRHKITKRGQNVTFRCDPISEHNRLYWYRQTLGQGPEFLTYFQNEAQLEKSRLLSDRFSAERPKGSFSTLEIQRTEQGDSAMYLCSSSFRTGEDTGELFFGEGSRLTVL.

A few counts support this clone. This chain connects TRBV7-8 to TRBJ2-7; TRBD1 agrees at 7 bases. Per germline, CDR1 SGHVS and CDR2 FQNEAQ. CDR3 length: 15 amino acids. V was clipped by 3 bases and J by 2 bases; unmatched bases: 7. The CDR3, as DNA: TGTGCCAGCAGCTTTACGGGACAGAGAACCTACGAGCAGTACTTC. This codes for CASSFTGQRTYEQYF. Complete variable domain (other parts from reference TRBV7-8 and TRBJ2-7): GAGVSQSPRYKVAKRGQDVALRCDPISGHVSLFWYQQALGQGPEFLTYFQNEAQLDKSGLPSDRFFAERPEGSVSTLKIQRTQQEDSAVYLCASSFTGQRTYEQYFGPGTRLTVT.